This TCR beta chain was profiled in a study of cytomegalovirus exposure and HLA in healthy donors. Study conclusions and caveats: Information on immune exposure was restricted to one variable (CMV serostatus).

The PCR made use of 60 Vbeta and 13 Jbeta primers. Assay: immunoSEQ multiplex PCR; the TCRdb copy retains only in-frame clones and omits some. The profile shows about 170,000 clones, under 85% of them singletons. Regarding this clone: What it binds is not known.

Per germline, CDR1 LNHDA and CDR2 SQIVND (reference sequence). V was pared by 3 bases and J by 2 bases, with 11 bases between. This CDR3 is built from 15 residues. The sequenced sample was PBMCs. V usage is TRBV19 and J usage is TRBJ2-1, with a possible D match to TRBD1 (5 bases). This TCR came from a female donor in good health and CMV-seronegative. CDR3 protein: CASSIARVTYNEQFF. In nucleotides, the CDR3 is TGTGCCAGTAGTATCGCCAGGGTTACCTACAATGAGCAGTTCTTC.